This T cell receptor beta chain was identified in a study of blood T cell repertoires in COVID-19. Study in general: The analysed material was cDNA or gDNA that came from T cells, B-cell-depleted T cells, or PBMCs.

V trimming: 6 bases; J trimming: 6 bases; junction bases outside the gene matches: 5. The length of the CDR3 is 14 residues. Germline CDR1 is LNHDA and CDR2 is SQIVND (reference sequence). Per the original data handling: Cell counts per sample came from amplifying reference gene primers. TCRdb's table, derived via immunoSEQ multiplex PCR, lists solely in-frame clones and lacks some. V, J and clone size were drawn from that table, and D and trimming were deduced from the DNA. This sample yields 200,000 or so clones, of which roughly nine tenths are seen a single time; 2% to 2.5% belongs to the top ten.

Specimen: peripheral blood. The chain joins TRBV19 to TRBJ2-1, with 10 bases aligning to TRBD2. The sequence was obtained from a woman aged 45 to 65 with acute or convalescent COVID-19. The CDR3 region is CASRASGGRNEQFF. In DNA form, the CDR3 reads TGTGCCAGTAGGGCTAGCGGGGGCCGCAATGAGCAGTTCTTC.